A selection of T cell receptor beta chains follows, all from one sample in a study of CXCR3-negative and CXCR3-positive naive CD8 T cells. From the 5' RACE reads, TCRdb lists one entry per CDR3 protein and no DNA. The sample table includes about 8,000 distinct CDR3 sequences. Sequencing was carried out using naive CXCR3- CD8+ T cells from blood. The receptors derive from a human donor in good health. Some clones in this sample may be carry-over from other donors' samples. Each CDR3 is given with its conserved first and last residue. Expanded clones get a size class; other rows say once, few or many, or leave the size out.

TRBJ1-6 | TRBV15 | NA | CATSTRGQYNSPLHF
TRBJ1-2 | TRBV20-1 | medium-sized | CSARAVTAGGYTF
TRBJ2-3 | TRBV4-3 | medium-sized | CASSPGVGVQADTQYF
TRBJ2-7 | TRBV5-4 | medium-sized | CASSLGYGSSYEQYF
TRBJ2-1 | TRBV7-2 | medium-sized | CASSPGANNEQFF
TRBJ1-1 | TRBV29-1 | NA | CSVSTRPNTEAFF
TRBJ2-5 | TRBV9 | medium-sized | CASSGGASGRIMETQYF
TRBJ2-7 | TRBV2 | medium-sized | CARAGQGSIGEQYF
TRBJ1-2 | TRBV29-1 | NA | CSVELAANYGYTF
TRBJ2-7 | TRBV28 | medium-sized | CASSLPRDTSYEQYF
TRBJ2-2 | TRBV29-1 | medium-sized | CSVEHLAELFF
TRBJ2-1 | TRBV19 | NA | CASSVSVLAGSSEQFF
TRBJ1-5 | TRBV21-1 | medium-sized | CASSKRTGGRFGINQPQHF
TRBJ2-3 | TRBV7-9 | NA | CASSNTSGGLLGTDTQYF
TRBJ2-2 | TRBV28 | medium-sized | CASSFPGELFF
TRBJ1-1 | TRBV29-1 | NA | CSVEGRLTMNTEAFF
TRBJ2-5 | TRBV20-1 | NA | CSARGFFREDPQETQYF
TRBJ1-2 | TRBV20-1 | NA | CSARVTRRINYGYTF
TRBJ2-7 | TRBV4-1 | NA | CASSQERGFTGGPDEQYF
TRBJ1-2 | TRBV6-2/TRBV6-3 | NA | CASSYAPDGTWDGYTF
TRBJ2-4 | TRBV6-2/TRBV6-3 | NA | CASSNRDTFPVNIQYF
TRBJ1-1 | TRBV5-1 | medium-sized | CASSSGGTEAFF
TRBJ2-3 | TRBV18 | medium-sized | CASSPLSGMGTDTQYF
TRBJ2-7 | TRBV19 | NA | CASSIAGTTYEQYF
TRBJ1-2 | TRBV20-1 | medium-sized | CSARDYRDRGPGNGYTF
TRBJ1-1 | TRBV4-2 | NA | CASSQLTMNTEAFF
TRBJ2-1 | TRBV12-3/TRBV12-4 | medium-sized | CASSLPVTGGPHEQFF
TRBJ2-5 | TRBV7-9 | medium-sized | CASSLTSGRAGETQYF
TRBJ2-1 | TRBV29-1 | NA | CSVAGTSGNEQFF
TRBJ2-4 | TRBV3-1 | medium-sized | CASSQDGEVGLAGKNIQYF
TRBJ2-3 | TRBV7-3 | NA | CASSFEASTDTQYF
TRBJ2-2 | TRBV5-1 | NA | CASLTPTGELFF
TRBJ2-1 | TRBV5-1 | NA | CATRGRNNEFNEQFF
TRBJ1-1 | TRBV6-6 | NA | CASSSSPGFSEAFF
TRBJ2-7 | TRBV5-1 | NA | CASSTGTSGSSYEQYF
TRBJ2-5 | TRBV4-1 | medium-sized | CASSQDVEETQYF